Following are 17 T cell receptor beta chains from one sample sequenced in a study of T cell responses to AZD1222 COVID-19 vaccine. The data were produced by immunoSEQ multiplex PCR, yet TCRdb's version contains in-frame clones alone and is incomplete. This table has 190,000 or so clones, more than 70% appearing once. The sample consisted of peripheral blood, taken 28 days after the second AZD1222 dose. These receptors came from an adult who received the AZD1222 COVID-19 vaccine.

This clone was picked up one time. The chain carries TRBV5-4 and TRBJ2-5, with a weak D call TRBD1 (6 bases). Germline V lookup: CDR1 SGHNT, CDR2 YYREEE (reference sequence). The CDR3 consists of 14 residues. The germline V and J ends were trimmed by 0 bases and 1 base, with 7 bases remaining between them. The CDR3 sequence is CASSLGRGQETQYF. Here the CDR3 DNA reads TGTGCCAGCAGCTTGGGCAGGGGCCAAGAGACCCAGTACTTC.

The CDR3 DNA follows: TGTGCCAGCAACGGACAGTTGATCGAGCAGTACTTC. Translating gives CASNGQLIEQYF. This chain joins TRBV6-1 and TRBJ2-7, with D possibly matching TRBD1 (6 bases). Germline V gene lookup returns CDR1 MNHNS and CDR2 SASEGT. Trimming took off 7 bases at V and 6 bases at J, with 13 bases between the two ends. The CDR3 spans 12 residues.

This clone was seen just once. The V call is TRBV5-4, the J call TRBJ2-7; 9 positions match TRBD1. The CDR3 is made up of 14 amino acids. The germline CDR1 and CDR2 sequences are SGHNT and YYREEE (reference sequence). V gave up 3 bases and J gave up 3 bases; unmatched junction bases: 4. CDR3 sequence: CASSWGQGIYEQYF. The DNA for the CDR3 is TGTGCCAGCAGCTGGGGACAGGGAATCTACGAGCAGTACTTC.

V is TRBV28 and J is TRBJ1-2; maybe TRBD1 (6 bases). CDR3 size: 15 residues. Germline CDR1 MDHEN, CDR2 SYDVKM. V dropped 3 bases and J dropped 7 bases, with 18 bases sitting between them. The CDR3: CASSLRTAIQGGYTF. The CDR3 DNA reads as TGTGCCAGCAGTTTGCGGACAGCAATCCAAGGTGGCTACACCTTC.

The rearrangement uses TRBV19 and TRBJ2-7; TRBD1 might be the D (7 bases). V lost 4 bases, J lost 2 bases, and 12 bases lay in between. Germline-derived CDR1 and CDR2 are LNHDA and SQIVND (reference sequence). The CDR3 is 14 residues long. CDR3 bases: TGTGCCAGTAGTAGGGGGGACAGAACCTACGAGCAGTACTTC. Its protein is CASSRGDRTYEQYF.

This clone was counted once. This chain links TRBV28 with TRBJ1-1; 7 bases map to TRBD1. J was trimmed by 5 bases and V by 5 bases; bases with no gene match: 5. The CDR3 length is 13 residues. Germline CDR1 MDHEN, CDR2 SYDVKM. CDR3 amino acids: CASSHRGRTEAFF. CDR3 sequence (DNA): TGTGCCAGCAGTCACAGGGGAAGGACTGAAGCTTTCTTT. Variable domain in full (rest from reference TRBV28 and TRBJ1-1): DVKVTQSSRYLVKRTGEKVFLECVQDMDHENMFWYRQDPGLGLRLIYFSYDVKMKEKGDIPEGYSVSREKKERFSLILESASTNQTSMYLCASSHRGRTEAFFGQGTRLTVV.

The J gene is TRBJ1-1, the V gene TRBV3-1 (or the pseudogene TRBV3-2); tentatively, D is TRBD1 (5 bases). Trimming pared 9 bases from V and 1 base from J, leaving 18 bases between. The length of the CDR3 is 15 residues. Germline CDR1 and CDR2: LGHDT and YNNKEL (reference sequence). CDR3 sequence reads: CASTSRLTENTEAFF. In DNA, the CDR3 is TGTGCCAGTACGTCGCGGTTGACAGAGAACACTGAAGCTTTCTTT.

The chain carries TRBV7-9 and TRBJ1-5; no clear D gene. The CDR3 extends over 14 amino acids. The germline V and J ends were trimmed by 5 bases and 1 base, with 9 bases remaining between them. Germline V gene data show CDR1 as SEHNR and CDR2 as FQNEAQ (reference sequence). The CDR3 spells CASSDSGSNQPQHF. CDR3 in DNA: TGTGCCAGCAGCGATTCGGGGAGCAATCAGCCCCAGCATTTT.

This chain links TRBV6-5 with TRBJ1-4, with 7 bases matching TRBD1. Germline trimming cut 6 bases from V and 6 bases from J; bases unmatched to any gene: 7. The CDR3 loop spans 14 amino acids. Germline CDR1 MNHEY, CDR2 SVGAGI. This chain's CDR3 is CASRVQGSYEKLFF. CDR3 bases: TGTGCCAGCAGGGTACAGGGGAGTTATGAAAAACTGTTTTTT.

The chain uses TRBV28 and TRBJ2-3, with D possibly being TRBD1 (6 bases). The CDR3 is 15 amino acids. Per germline, CDR1 MDHEN and CDR2 SYDVKM. Trimming took off 6 bases at V and 2 bases at J, with 15 bases between the two ends. The CDR3 loop is CASRRGSAYTDTQYF. The CDR3 DNA is TGTGCCAGCAGGAGGGGGTCGGCTTACACAGATACGCAGTATTTT.

The chain carries TRBV18 and TRBJ2-3; D unclear. V was cut by 3 bases and J by 3 bases, with 10 bases left in between. The CDR3 totals 14 residues. In germline, CDR1 is KGHSH, CDR2 LQKENI. Here the CDR3 reads CASSPTRVTDTQYF. The CDR3 bases are TGTGCCAGCTCACCGACAAGGGTTACAGATACGCAGTATTTT.

J is TRBJ2-1 and V is TRBV19; no clear D. This CDR3 is built from 13 residues. CDR1 and CDR2 (germline): LNHDA, SQIVND (reference sequence). With 3 bases removed from V and 5 bases from J, the gap between germline ends came to 8 bases. The CDR3 nucleotides are TGTGCCAGTAGTATCGATTTCAACAATGAGCAGTTCTTC. It yields the protein CASSIDFNNEQFF.

The CDR3 region is CASSAGTSGAYEQYF. CDR3 coding DNA: TGTGCCAGCAGCGCCGGGACTAGCGGAGCCTACGAGCAGTACTTC. The chain uses TRBV7-2 and TRBJ2-7, with 11 positions matching TRBD2. There are 15 residues in the CDR3. V dropped 5 bases and J dropped 2; count of bases not matched to a gene: 5. Per germline, CDR1 SGHTA and CDR2 FQGNSA.

This clone occurred once. Here the CDR3 DNA reads TGTGCCAGCTCACCAAATCGGACAGGGGGTATTCAGCCCCAGCATTTT. Translation: CASSPNRTGGIQPQHF. The chain employs TRBV18 and TRBJ1-5, with 10 nucleotides matching TRBD1. This CDR3 spans 16 amino acids. Germline CDR1 is KGHSH and CDR2 is LQKENI. The V segment lost 2 bases and the J segment 6 bases; nucleotides outside the gene matches: 7.

V and J are TRBV30 and TRBJ1-3, with D unresolved. V dropped 0 bases and J dropped 8 bases, with 8 bases sitting between them. This CDR3 has 12 amino acids. Per the germline V gene, CDR1 is GTSNPN and CDR2 is SVGIG (reference sequence). In nucleotides, the CDR3 is TGTGCCTGGAGTGTAACTGGGGACACCATATATTTT. Protein: CAWSVTGDTIYF.

This clone was picked up one time. The V and J genes are TRBV18 and TRBJ1-3; unclear D gene. V lost 6 bases and J lost 0, with 18 bases in between. Germline CDR1 reads KGHSH; CDR2 reads LQKENI. The length of the CDR3 is 17 residues. The CDR3, as DNA: TGTGCCAGCTCGCTGCAAGCTCAGATCAGCTCTGGAAACACCATATATTTT. Encoded protein: CASSLQAQISSGNTIYF.

The chain is built from TRBV6-2 or TRBV6-3 and TRBJ2-7; TRBD2 matches 8 bases. Germline-derived CDR1 and CDR2 are MNHEY and SVGEGT. The CDR3 contains 16 residues. J was trimmed by 3 bases and V by 0 bases; bases with no gene match: 7. Written as DNA, the CDR3 is TGTGCCAGCAGTTACTCGCCGGGAGGGTGGAACTACGAGCAGTACTTC. Translated, it gives CASSYSPGGWNYEQYF.